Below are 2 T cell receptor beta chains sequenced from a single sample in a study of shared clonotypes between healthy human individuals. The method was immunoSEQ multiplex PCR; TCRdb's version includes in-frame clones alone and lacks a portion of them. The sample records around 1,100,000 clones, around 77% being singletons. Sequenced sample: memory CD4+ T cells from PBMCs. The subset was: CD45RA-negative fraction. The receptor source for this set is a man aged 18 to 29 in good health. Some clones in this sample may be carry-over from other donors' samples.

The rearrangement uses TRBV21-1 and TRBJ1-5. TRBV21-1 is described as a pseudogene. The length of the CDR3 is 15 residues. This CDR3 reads CASSKPASDNQPQHF. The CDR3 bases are TGTGCCAGCAGCAAGCCAGCGAGCGACAATCAGCCCCAGCATTTT.

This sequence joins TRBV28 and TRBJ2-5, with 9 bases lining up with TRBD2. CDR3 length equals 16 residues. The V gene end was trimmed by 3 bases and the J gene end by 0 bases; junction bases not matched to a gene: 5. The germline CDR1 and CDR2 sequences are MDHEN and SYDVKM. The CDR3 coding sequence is TGTGCCAGCAGTTTGAGGACTAGCGCAAACCAAGAGACCCAGTACTTC. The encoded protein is CASSLRTSANQETQYF.